This T cell receptor (beta chain) was captured by sequencing in a study of cytomegalovirus exposure and HLA in healthy donors. This clone came up once. The method was immunoSEQ multiplex PCR; TCRdb's version includes in-frame clones alone and lacks a portion of them. Altogether about 120,000 clones are present, more than 85% being singletons, with the ten largest covering around 4.5%. The V and J ends lost 6 bases and 1 base respectively, with 12 bases between them. CDR1 is MNHEY, CDR2 SVGAGI, per germline. The CDR3 covers 14 residues. The sample consisted of PBMCs. The chain links TRBV6-5 to TRBJ1-2, with D uncertain. This sequence was found in a young man in good health and CMV-seropositive. The CDR3 here is CASREGSFNYGYTF. As DNA, the CDR3 is TGTGCCAGCAGGGAGGGCAGCTTTAACTATGGCTACACCTTC.